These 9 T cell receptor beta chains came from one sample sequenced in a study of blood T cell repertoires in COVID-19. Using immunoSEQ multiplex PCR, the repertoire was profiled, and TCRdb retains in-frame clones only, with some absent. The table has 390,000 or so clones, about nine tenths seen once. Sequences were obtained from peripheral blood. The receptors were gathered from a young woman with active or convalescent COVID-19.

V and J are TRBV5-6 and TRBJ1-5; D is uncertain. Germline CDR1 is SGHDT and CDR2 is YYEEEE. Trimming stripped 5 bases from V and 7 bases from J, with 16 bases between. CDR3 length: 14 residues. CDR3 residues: CASSLEGRGQPQHF. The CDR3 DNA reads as TGTGCCAGCAGTCTGGAGGGCAGAGGGCAGCCCCAGCATTTT.

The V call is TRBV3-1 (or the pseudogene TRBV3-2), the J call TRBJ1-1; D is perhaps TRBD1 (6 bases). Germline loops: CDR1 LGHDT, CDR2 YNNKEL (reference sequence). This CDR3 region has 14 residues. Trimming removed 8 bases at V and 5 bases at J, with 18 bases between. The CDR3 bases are TGTGCCAGCGGCCTCAGGGATAGGGGGACTGAAGCTTTCTTT. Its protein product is CASGLRDRGTEAFF.

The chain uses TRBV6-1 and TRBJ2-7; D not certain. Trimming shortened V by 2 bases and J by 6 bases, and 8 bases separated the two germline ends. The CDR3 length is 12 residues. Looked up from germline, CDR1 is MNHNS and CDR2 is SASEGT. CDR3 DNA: TGTGCCAGCAGTGAAACTGCAATCGAGCAGTACTTC. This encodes CASSETAIEQYF.

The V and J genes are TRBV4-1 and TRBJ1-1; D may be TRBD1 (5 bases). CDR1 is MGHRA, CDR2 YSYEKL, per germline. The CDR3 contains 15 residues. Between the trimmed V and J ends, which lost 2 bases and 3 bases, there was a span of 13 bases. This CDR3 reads CASSQYDRGDTEAFF. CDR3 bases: TGCGCCAGCAGCCAATATGACCGGGGGGACACTGAAGCTTTCTTT.

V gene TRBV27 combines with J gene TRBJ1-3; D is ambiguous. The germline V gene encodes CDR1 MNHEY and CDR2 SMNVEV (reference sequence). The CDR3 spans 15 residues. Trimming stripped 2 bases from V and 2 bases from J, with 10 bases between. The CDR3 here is CASSLSSTPGNTIYF. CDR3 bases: TGTGCCAGCAGTTTAAGTTCGACACCTGGAAACACCATATATTTT.

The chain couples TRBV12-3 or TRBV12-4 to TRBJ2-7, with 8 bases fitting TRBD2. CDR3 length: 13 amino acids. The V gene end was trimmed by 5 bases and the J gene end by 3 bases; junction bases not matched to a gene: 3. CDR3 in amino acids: CASSPRGDYEQYF. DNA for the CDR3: TGTGCCAGCAGTCCGCGGGGGGACTACGAGCAGTACTTC.

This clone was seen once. The DNA of the CDR3 is TGCAGCGTTGAAACCGGCGGGGGGACAGATACGCAGTATTTT. Residues: CSVETGGGTDTQYF. The chain recombines TRBV29-1 with TRBJ2-3; 8 positions agree with TRBD2. The CDR3 length is 14 residues. Germline CDR1 is SQVTM and CDR2 is ANQGSEA. V trimming: 2 bases; J trimming: 3 bases; junction bases outside the gene matches: 4.

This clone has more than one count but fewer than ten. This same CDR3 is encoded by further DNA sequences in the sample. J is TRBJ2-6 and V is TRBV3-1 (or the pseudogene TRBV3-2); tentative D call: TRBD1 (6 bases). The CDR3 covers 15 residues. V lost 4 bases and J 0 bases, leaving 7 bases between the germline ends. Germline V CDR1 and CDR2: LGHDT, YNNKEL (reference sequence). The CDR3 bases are TGTGCCAGCAGCCCCAGGGGCTCTGGGGCCAACGTCCTGACTTTC. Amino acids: CASSPRGSGANVLTF.

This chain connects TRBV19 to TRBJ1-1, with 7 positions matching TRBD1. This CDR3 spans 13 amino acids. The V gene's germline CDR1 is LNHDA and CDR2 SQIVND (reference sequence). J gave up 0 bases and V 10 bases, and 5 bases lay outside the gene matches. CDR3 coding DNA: TGTGCCACAAGACAGGGTATGAACACTGAAGCTTTCTTT. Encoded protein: CATRQGMNTEAFF.